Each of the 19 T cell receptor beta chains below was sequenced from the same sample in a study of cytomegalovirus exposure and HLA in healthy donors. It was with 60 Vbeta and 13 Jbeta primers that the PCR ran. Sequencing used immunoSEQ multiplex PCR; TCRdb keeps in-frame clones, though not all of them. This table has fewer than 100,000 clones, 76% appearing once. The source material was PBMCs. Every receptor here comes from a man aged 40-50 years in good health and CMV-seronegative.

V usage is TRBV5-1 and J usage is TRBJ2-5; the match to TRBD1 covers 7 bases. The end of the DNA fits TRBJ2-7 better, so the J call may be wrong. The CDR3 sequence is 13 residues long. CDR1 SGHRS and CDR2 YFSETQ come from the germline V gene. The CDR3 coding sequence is TGCGCCAGCAGCCCGACAGGGACGTACGAGCAGTACTTC. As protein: CASSPTGTYEQYF.

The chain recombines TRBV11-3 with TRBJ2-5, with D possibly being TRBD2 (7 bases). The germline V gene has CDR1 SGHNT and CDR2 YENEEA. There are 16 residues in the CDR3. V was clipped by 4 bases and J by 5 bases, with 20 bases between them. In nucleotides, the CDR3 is TGTGCCAGCAGCTCCGGGACGGGGGGCGAGGGTGAGACCCAGTACTTC. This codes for CASSSGTGGEGETQYF.

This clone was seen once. The CDR3 loop is CASTASRGGKNIQYF. The CDR3 nucleotides are TGCGCCAGCACCGCCTCGCGGGGGGGCAAAAACATTCAGTACTTC. The chain recombines TRBV5-1 with TRBJ2-4; 9 bases line up with TRBD2. The CDR3 has 15 amino acids. Germline V gene lookup returns CDR1 SGHRS and CDR2 YFSETQ. Trimming removed 6 bases from V and 3 bases from J; junction bases left unmatched: 7.

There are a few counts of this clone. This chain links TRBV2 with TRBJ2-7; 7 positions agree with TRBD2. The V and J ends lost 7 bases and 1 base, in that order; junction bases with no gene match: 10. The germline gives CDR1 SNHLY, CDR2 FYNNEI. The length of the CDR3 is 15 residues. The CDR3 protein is CASTASASGSYEQYF. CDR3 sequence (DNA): TGTGCCAGCACCGCCTCGGCTAGCGGATCCTACGAGCAGTACTTC.

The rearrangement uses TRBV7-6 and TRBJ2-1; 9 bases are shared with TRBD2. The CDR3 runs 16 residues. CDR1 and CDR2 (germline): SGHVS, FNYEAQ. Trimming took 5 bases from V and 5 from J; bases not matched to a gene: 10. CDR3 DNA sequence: TGTGCCAGCAGCATCAGGGGCGGGGGGGAAGACAATGAGCAGTTCTTC. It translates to CASSIRGGGEDNEQFF.

The CDR3 region is CASSFGGFNEKLFF. CDR3 coding DNA: TGTGCCAGCAGTTTTGGGGGCTTTAATGAAAAACTGTTTTTT. This chain links TRBV28 with TRBJ1-4, with D maybe TRBD1 (6 bases). Germline CDR1 is MDHEN and CDR2 is SYDVKM. V was shortened by 3 bases and J by 4 bases, with 9 bases between the two germline ends. The CDR3 is 14 amino acids.

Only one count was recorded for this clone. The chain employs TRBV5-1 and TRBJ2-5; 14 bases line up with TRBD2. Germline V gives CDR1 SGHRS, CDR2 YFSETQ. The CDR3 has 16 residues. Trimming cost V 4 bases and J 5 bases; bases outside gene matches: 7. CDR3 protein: CASSIGTSGSLETQYF. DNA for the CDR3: TGCGCCAGCAGCATAGGGACTAGCGGGAGTTTGGAGACCCAGTACTTC. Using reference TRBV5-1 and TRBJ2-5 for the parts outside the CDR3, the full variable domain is KAGVTQTPRYLIKTRGQQVTLSCSPISGHRSVSWYQQTPGQGLQFLFEYFSETQRNKGNFPGRFSGRQFSNSRSEMNVSTLELGDSALYLCASSIGTSGSLETQYFGPGTRLLVL.

CDR3 in DNA: TGTGCCAGCAGCCAAGTTCTCTCTACGGGGCAGTACTTC. Amino acid sequence: CASSQVLSTGQYF. The chain carries TRBV14 and TRBJ2-7; D is unresolved. The V gene's germline CDR1 is SGHDN and CDR2 FVKESK. Trimming left V 1 base short and J 9 bases short, with 13 bases between. The CDR3 has 13 amino acids.

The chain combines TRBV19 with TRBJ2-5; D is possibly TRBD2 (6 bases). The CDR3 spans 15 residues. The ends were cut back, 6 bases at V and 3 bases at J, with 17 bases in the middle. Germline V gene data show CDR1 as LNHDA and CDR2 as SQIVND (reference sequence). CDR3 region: CASSGGGGGEETQYF. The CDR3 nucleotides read TGTGCCAGTAGCGGGGGAGGAGGAGGGGAAGAGACCCAGTACTTC.

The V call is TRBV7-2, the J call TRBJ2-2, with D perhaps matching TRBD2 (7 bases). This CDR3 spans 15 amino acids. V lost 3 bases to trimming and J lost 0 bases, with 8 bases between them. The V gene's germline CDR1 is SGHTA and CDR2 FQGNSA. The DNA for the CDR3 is TGTGCCAGCAGCTTGGGGGGGCCGAACACCGGGGAGCTGTTTTTT. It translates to CASSLGGPNTGELFF.

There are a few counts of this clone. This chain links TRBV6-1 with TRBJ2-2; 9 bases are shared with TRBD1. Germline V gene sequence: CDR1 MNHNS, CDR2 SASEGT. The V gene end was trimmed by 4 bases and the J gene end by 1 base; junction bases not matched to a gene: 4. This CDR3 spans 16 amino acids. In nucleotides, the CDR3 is TGTGCCAGCAGTGCCATGACAGGGGGGAACACCGGGGAGCTGTTTTTT. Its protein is CASSAMTGGNTGELFF.

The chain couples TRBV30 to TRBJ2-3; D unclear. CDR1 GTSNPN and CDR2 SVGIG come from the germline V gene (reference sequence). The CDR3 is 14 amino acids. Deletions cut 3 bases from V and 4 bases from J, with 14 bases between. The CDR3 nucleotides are TGTGCCTGGAGCGCGGTGGCCTGGGCAGATACGCAGTATTTT. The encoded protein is CAWSAVAWADTQYF.

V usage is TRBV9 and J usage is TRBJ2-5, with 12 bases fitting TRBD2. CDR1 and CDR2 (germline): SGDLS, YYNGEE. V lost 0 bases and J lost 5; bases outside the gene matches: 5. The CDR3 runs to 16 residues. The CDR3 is CASSVASGRALETQYF. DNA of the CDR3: TGTGCCAGCAGCGTAGCTAGCGGGAGGGCCTTGGAGACCCAGTACTTC.

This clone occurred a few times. The CDR3 loop is CASRRGNQPQHF. In nucleotides, the CDR3 is TGTGCCAGTAGACGGGGGAATCAGCCCCAGCATTTT. The rearrangement links TRBV6-5 to TRBJ1-5; D might be TRBD1 (5 bases). Trimming removed 9 bases at V and 4 bases at J, with 10 bases between. In germline, CDR1 is MNHEY, CDR2 SVGAGI. The CDR3 contains 12 residues.

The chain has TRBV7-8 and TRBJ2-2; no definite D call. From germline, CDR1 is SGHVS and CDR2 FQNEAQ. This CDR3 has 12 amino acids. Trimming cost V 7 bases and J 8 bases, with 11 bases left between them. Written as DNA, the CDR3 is TGTGCCAGCACCCGCCTCGGGGGGGAGCTGTTTTTT. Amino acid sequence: CASTRLGGELFF.

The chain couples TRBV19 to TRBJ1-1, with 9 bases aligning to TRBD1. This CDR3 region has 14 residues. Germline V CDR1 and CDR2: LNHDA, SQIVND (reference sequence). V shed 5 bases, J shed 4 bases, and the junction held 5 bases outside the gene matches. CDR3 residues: CASSQRTGVTEAFF. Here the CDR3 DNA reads TGTGCCAGTAGTCAGCGGACAGGGGTCACTGAAGCTTTCTTT.

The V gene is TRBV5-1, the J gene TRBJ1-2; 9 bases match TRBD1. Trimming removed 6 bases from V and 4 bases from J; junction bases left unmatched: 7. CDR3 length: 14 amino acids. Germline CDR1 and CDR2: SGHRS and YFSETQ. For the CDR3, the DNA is TGCGCCAGCACTGGACAGGGGACGGGCTATGGCTACACCTTC. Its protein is CASTGQGTGYGYTF.

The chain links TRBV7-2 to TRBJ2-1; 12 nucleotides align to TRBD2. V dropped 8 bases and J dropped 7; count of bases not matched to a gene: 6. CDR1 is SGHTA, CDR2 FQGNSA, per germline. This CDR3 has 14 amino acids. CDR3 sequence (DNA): TGTGCCAGCCGACTAGCGGGAGACGCTAATGAGCAGTTCTTC. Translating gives CASRLAGDANEQFF.

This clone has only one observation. The CDR3 loop reads CASSQDPGLYGYTF. In DNA form, the CDR3 reads TGCGCCAGCAGCCAAGATCCGGGACTCTATGGCTACACCTTC. The V and J genes are TRBV4-3 and TRBJ1-2; tentative D call: TRBD1 (5 bases). V shed 0 bases and J shed 4 bases, with 9 bases lying between them. CDR1 LGHNA and CDR2 YSLEER come from the germline V gene. This CDR3 spans 14 amino acids.